This T cell receptor beta chain was observed in a study of shared clonotypes between healthy human individuals. Study-level findings and limits: In general, naive subsets displayed greater estimated richness than memory subsets did.

The CDR3 has 14 amino acids. Germline V gene data show CDR1 as SGHRS and CDR2 as YFSETQ. V was cut by 3 bases and J by 4 bases, with 12 bases left in between. Here immunoSEQ multiplex PCR was the method, and the copy in TCRdb shows in-frame clones only, minus some. Altogether some 2,500,000 clones are present, over 85% being singletons, with the ten largest covering more than 0.35%. With regard to this clone: Its cognate antigen is unknown.

The sequence was collected from a man younger than 35 in good health. Some clones in this sample may be carry-over from other donors' samples. Sequenced sample: naive CD4+ T cells from PBMCs. Subset specified: CD45RA+ positively selected. The chain joins TRBV5-1 to TRBJ2-3, with no clear D. The CDR3 sequence: CASSYWTSPDTQYF. The CDR3 DNA sequence: TGCGCCAGCAGCTACTGGACCTCCCCAGATACGCAGTATTTT.